This T cell receptor (beta chain) is from a study of shared clonotypes between healthy human individuals. About the study: With ages of 18 to 49, the donors were two women and a few men.

The CDR3 runs 13 residues. Trimming took off 6 bases at V and 2 bases at J, with 11 bases between the two ends. The germline V gene has CDR1 SNHLY and CDR2 FYNNEI. It was about 0.3 ug DNA, some 33,000 T cell genomes, that went into each replicate PCR of unsorted PBMC. On ten immunoSEQ deep assay plates, unsorted PBMC DNA was sequenced. The repertoire was sequenced with immunoSEQ multiplex PCR; TCRdb's copy has only in-frame clones and lacks some. The sample comprises more than 400,000 clones, about 78% of which are singletons, and around 13% rests with the top ten. The rearrangement uses TRBV2 and TRBJ2-7, with D maybe TRBD2 (6 bases). Specimen: PBMCs. The source of this sequence is a woman aged 40 to 50 in good health. Some clones in this sample may be carry-over from other donors' samples. The CDR3, as DNA: TGTGCCAGCAGGGAGACTAGGCCCTACGAGCAGTACTTC. Translated: CASRETRPYEQYF.